The clone carrying this T cell receptor (beta chain) was seen a single time. Its antigen remains unidentified. Primers used in a second PCR of roughly 6 to 12 cycles were a sample-barcoded 5' primer and a J-beta primer mix. Each CDR3 protein gets one entry after TCRdb re-called the 5' RACE reads with MiXCR. The sample carries fewer than 1 million distinct CDR3 sequences, under 45% recorded once. This entry comes from a study of blood T cells in healthy people across ages. Whole-study results and caveats: Any conclusive comparison of naive versus antigen-experienced cells was prevented by using unsorted PBMCs. Naive T cell percentage showed a strong correlation with the diversity of TCR beta.

V was shortened by 5 bases and J by 1 base, with 20 bases between the two germline ends. This CDR3 comprises 17 residues. Germline V gives CDR1 SGHAT, CDR2 FQDESV (reference sequence). Donors ranged from about 6 to 90 years old and were healthy Caucasians in Russia. The origin of this receptor is a man in his fifties or sixties in good health. The sequencing input was blood. This rearrangement joins TRBV11-1 to TRBJ1-1; D gene unclear. CDR3: CASSRTPPRIPNTEAFF. CDR3 DNA: TGTGCCAGCAGCCGGACTCCCCCTCGAATCCCGAACACTGAAGCTTTCTTT.